The clone carrying this T cell receptor (beta chain) was detected a few times. CDR3 regions were amplified by Arm-PCR using iRepertoire HTBI primers to build TCR beta libraries. Each CDR3 protein gets one entry after TCRdb re-called the multiplex PCR reads with MiXCR. In the table there are 530,000 or so distinct CDR3 sequences, about 13% of which are singletons. This sample stems from a study of regulatory T cells in long-lasting Graves disease. The germline V gene encodes CDR1 SQVTM and CDR2 ANQGSEA. The CDR3 extends over 11 amino acids. With 1 base removed from V and 5 bases from J, the gap between germline ends came to 3 bases. Time point denoted: newly diagnosed GD, antithyroid drugs for less than 3 months. RNA isolated from PBMCs was used to make the TCR library. The sample was also reused in another study, on T cells in Graves' hyperthyroidism and ophthalmopathy.

J is TRBJ1-3 and V is TRBV29-1; D ambiguous. The source of this sequence is a man younger than 45 with Graves disease. Here the sequenced sample was peripheral blood mononuclear cells (PBMCs), taken at new diagnosis, from a patient treated with antithyroid drugs. This chain's CDR3 is CSVEGRNTIYF. CDR3 DNA sequence: TGCAGCGTTGAAGGGAGAAACACCATATATTTT.